This T cell receptor (beta chain) was sequenced for a study of cytomegalovirus exposure and HLA in healthy donors. Amplification used 60 Vbeta primers and 13 Jbeta primers. The table came from immunoSEQ multiplex PCR; TCRdb's copy has only in-frame clones and leaves some out. Here the sample spans 150,000 to 200,000 clones, approximately 78% being singletons. Germline assignment: CDR1 SEHNR and CDR2 FQNEAQ (reference sequence). The V end lost 1 base, the J end lost 1 base, and 7 bases lay between the germline ends. This CDR3 is built from 14 residues. Donors were nominally healthy when sampled, though unrecorded immune exposures were likely.

The chain has TRBV7-9 and TRBJ1-2; D gene unclear. The origin of this receptor is a male donor in good health and CMV-seropositive. The specimen sequenced was PBMCs. The CDR3 DNA reads as TGTGCCAGCAGCTTAGGGCCGATTAACTATGGCTACACCTTC. Residues: CASSLGPINYGYTF. The full variable domain, in which reference TRBV7-9 and TRBJ1-2 provide the parts outside the CDR3, is DTGVSQNPRHKITKRGQNVTFRCDPISEHNRLYWYRQTLGQGPEFLTYFQNEAQLEKSRLLSDRFSAERPKGSFSTLEIQRTEQGDSAMYLCASSLGPINYGYTFGSGTRLTVV.